This T cell receptor beta chain is drawn from a study of shared clonotypes between healthy human individuals (dated by TCRdb to 2018 to 2020). Study-level background: A few men and a couple of women, aged 18 to 49 years, made up the cohort. To estimate repertoire size and how much clonotypes are shared between individuals, the study performed deep sequencing of blood TCR repertoires from a handful of healthy adults. To increase sequencing depth and limit assay-specific biases, TCR repertoire library preparation and sequencing were carried out by different laboratories using diverse techniques. Between about 0.85 and 10 billion PBMCs per donor were obtained by leukapheresis. What the authors observed across the whole study: Pairwise subsampling indicated that sequencing depth was expected to affect the degree of clonotype sharing among donors. Sampling was restricted to blood, and TCR repertoires in tissues likely differ from the TCR repertoires found in blood. The genetic and exposure-history diversity represented was limited by the small number of donors.

Using the deep immunoSEQ assay, multiplex PCR amplified TCR CDR3 regions from genomic DNA. Extracted genomic DNA from each cell subset was spread evenly across all wells of several immunoSEQ 96-well plates, with each plate serving as a replicate. For unsorted PBMC, around 310 ng of genomic DNA, equivalent to around 30,000 T cell genomes, went into each replicate PCR. Ten immunoSEQ deep assay plates were used to sequence unsorted PBMC genomic DNA. The purified libraries were quantified using a Qubit 3.0 fluorometer, sized with a Bioanalyzer 2100, and then quantified again using the KAPA Library Quantification kit. Every immunoSEQ 96-well plate was sequenced on a separate single-read 150-cycle Illumina NextSeq 550 flow cell. The paper's data handling went like this. The immunoSEQ output contained only junctional sequences without quality scores, so filtering could not match that applied to full-length reads. Sequences were annotated with PyIR, a Python wrapper for IgBLAST v1.9, using IMGT germline references to assign V/J genes and CDR3. Reads with weak V/J assignments (E-value above 1e-6), missing CDR3, stop codons, out-of-frame junctions, or ambiguous translated residues were removed. V3J clonotypes were defined by identical inferred V gene, J gene, and CDR3 amino acid sequence. The percentage overlap between two repertoires was calculated by dividing the number of shared unique clonotypes by the size of the smaller repertoire. Repertoire richness was assessed with RTK rarefaction, the Chao1 estimator, and Recon v2.1 estimates of unobserved clonotypes. The table was pulled from immuneACCESS by TCRdb, which kept in-frame rearrangements only. Such tables lose some clones; where checked, under half of the loss comes from unresolved V genes, and the rest has no known cause. V and J calls and clone size are as listed in that table; D and trimming were resolved from the DNA. The sample data list about half a million clones, and around 79% of these were observed just once. Jointly, the top ten make up over 10% of the sample.

CDR1 and CDR2 (SGHTA, FQGNSA) derive from the germline V gene. V and J lose 0 bases and 0 bases, and a span of 11 bases separates them. Spanning cysteine to phenylalanine, the CDR3 consists of 17 amino acids. Here the CDR3 DNA is all that survives: 51 bases in frame from base 1. As to this clone: Its antigen target is currently unknown. It has no much larger one-base neighbor in the sample; base qualities were not kept.

Donors were healthy HIV-negative adults with no recently reported acute infections or vaccinations. Every donor was a Caucasian adult residing in Nashville, Tennessee, USA. For unsorted samples, tens of millions of PBMCs were counted and genomic DNA was extracted with the QIAamp DNA Blood Mini kit. Blood was obtained by leukapheresis, after which PBMCs were separated by Ficoll-Histopaque density gradient centrifugation and cryopreserved in liquid nitrogen vapor phase. The sequence was obtained from a woman between 40 and 55 years old in good health. Some clones in this sample may be carry-over from other donors' samples. This chain is built from TRBV7-2 and TRBJ1-4; the D segment cannot be called with confidence. What was sequenced was PBMCs. CDR3 loop: CASSLAPGISTNEKLFF. The nucleotide sequence reads TGTGCCAGCAGCTTAGCCCCTGGGATCTCAACTAATGAAAAACTGTTTTTT.